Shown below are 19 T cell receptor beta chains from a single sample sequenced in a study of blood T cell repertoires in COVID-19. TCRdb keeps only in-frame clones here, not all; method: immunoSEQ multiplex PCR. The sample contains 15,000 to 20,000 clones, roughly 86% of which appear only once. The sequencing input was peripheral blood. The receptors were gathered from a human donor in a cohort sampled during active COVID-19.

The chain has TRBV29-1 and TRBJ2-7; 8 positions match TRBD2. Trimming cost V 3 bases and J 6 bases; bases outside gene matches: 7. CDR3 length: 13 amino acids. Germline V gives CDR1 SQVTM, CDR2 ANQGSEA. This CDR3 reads CSVERLAGGEQYF. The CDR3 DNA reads TGCAGCGTTGAGAGGCTAGCGGGTGGCGAGCAGTACTTC.

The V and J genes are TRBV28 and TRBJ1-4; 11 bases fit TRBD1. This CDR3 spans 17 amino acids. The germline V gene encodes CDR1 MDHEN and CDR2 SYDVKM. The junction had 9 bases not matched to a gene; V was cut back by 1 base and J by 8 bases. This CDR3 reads CASSLFGTGGLGEKLFF. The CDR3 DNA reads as TGTGCCAGCAGTTTATTCGGGACAGGGGGTCTTGGGGAAAAACTGTTTTTT. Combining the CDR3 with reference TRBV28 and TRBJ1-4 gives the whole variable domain DVKVTQSSRYLVKRTGEKVFLECVQDMDHENMFWYRQDPGLGLRLIYFSYDVKMKEKGDIPEGYSVSREKKERFSLILESASTNQTSMYLCASSLFGTGGLGEKLFFGSGTQLSVL.

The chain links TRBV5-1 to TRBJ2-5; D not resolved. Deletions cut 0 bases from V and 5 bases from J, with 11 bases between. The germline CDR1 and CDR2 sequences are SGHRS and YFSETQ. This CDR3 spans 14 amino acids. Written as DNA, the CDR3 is TGCGCCAGCAGCTTGGCCCCCGGTTCGGAGACCCAGTACTTC. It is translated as CASSLAPGSETQYF.

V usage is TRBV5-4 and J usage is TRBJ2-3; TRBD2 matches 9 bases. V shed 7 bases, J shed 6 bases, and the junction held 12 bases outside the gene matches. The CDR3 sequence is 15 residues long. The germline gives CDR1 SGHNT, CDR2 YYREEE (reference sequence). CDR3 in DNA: TGTGCCAGCCAAAGGGCTAGCGGGATTGGGGATACGCAGTATTTT. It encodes CASQRASGIGDTQYF.

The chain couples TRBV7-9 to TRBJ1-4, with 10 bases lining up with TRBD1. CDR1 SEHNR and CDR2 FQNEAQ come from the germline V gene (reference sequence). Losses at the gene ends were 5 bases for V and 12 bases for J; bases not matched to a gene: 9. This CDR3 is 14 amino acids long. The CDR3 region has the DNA TGTGCCAGCAGCCACCCGGGACAGGGGAAGGAACTGTTTTTT. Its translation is CASSHPGQGKELFF.

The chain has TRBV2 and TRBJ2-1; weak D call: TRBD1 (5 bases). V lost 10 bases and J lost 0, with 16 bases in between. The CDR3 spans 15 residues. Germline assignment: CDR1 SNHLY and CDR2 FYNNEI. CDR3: CATGAGVSSYNEQFF. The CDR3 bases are TGTGCCACTGGGGCAGGCGTGAGCTCCTACAATGAGCAGTTCTTC.

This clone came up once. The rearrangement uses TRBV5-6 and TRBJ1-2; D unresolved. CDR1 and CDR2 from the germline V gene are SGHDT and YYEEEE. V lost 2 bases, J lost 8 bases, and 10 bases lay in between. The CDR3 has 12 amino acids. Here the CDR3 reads CASSFGTAGYTF. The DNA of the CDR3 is TGTGCCAGCAGCTTTGGAACAGCCGGCTACACCTTC.

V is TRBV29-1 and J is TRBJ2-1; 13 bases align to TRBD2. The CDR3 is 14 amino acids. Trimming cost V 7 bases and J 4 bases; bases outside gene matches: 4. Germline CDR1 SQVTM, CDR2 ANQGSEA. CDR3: CSGGTSGKYNEQFF. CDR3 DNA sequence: TGCAGCGGAGGGACTAGCGGGAAATACAATGAGCAGTTCTTC.

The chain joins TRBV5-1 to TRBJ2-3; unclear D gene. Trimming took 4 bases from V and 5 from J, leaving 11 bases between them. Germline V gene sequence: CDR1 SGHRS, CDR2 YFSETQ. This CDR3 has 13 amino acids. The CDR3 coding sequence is TGCGCCAGCAGCCCAACCCCCGGAGATACGCAGTATTTT. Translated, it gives CASSPTPGDTQYF.

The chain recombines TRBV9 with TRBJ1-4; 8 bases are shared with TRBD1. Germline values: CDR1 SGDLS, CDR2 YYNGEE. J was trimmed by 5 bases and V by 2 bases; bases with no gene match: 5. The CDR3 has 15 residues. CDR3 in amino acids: CASSVYRGENEKLFF. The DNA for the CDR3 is TGTGCCAGCAGCGTGTACAGGGGGGAAAATGAAAAACTGTTTTTT.

The CDR3 is CASSLLSSAYEQYF. DNA for the CDR3: TGTGCCAGCAGTTTGTTGTCTAGCGCGTACGAGCAGTACTTC. This sequence joins TRBV28 and TRBJ2-7; D might be TRBD2 (6 bases). V lost 3 bases and J lost 4, with 13 bases in between. Germline lookup yields CDR1 MDHEN and CDR2 SYDVKM. This CDR3 has 14 amino acids. Full variable domain (remainder filled in from reference TRBV28 and TRBJ2-7): DVKVTQSSRYLVKRTGEKVFLECVQDMDHENMFWYRQDPGLGLRLIYFSYDVKMKEKGDIPEGYSVSREKKERFSLILESASTNQTSMYLCASSLLSSAYEQYFGPGTRLTVT.

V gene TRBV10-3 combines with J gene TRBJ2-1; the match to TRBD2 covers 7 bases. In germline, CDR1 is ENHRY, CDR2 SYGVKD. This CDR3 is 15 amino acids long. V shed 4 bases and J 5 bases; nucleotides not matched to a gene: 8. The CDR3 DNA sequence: TGTGCCATCAGTGGTACTAGCGCGCAGGACAATGAGCAGTTCTTC. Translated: CAISGTSAQDNEQFF.

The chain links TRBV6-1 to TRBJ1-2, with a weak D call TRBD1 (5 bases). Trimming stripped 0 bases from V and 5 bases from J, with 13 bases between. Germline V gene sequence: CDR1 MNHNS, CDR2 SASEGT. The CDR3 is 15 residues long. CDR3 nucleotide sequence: TGTGCCAGCAGTGAAGCTGGGGCCAGCTATTATGGCTACACCTTC. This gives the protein CASSEAGASYYGYTF.

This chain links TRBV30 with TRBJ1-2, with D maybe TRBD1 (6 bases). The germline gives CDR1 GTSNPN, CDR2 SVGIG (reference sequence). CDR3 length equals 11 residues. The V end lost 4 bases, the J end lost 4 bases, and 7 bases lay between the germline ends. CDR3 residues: CAWTGAYGYTF. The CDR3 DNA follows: TGTGCCTGGACAGGGGCCTATGGCTACACCTTC.

CDR3: CASSSYNRGATEAFF. The CDR3 DNA reads TGTGCCAGCAGCTCCTACAACAGGGGAGCCACTGAAGCTTTCTTT. The J gene is TRBJ1-1, the V gene TRBV5-5; 7 bases map to TRBD1. The junction had 9 bases not matched to a gene; V was cut back by 3 bases and J by 4 bases. Germline V lookup: CDR1 SGHKS, CDR2 YYEKEE (reference sequence). The CDR3 sequence is 15 residues long.

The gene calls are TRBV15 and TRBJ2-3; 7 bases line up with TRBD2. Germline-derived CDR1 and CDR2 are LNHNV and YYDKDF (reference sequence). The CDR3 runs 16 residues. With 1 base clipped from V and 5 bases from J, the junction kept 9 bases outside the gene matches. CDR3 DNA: TGTGCCACCAGCAGAGTCTCAAGTGGCGGGAGAGATACGCAGTATTTT. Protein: CATSRVSSGGRDTQYF. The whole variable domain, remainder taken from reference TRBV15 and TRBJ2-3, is DAMVIQNPRYQVTQFGKPVTLSCSQTLNHNVMYWYQQKSSQAPKLLFHYYDKDFNNEADTPDNFQSRRPNTSFCFLDIRSPGLGDTAMYLCATSRVSSGGRDTQYFGPGTRLTVL.

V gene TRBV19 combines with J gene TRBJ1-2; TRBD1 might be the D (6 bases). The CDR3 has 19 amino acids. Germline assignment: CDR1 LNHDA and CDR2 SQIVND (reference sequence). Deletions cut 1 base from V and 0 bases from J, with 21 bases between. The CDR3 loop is CASSIVPRTWTDTNYGYTF. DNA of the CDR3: TGTGCCAGTAGTATAGTCCCCCGAACCTGGACAGACACTAACTATGGCTACACCTTC.

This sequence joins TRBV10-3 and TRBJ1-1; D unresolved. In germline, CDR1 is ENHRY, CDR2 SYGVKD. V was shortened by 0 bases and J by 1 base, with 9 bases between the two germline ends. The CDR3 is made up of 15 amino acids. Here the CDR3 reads CAISESSRGNTEAFF. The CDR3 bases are TGTGCCATCAGTGAGTCGAGTCGAGGGAACACTGAAGCTTTCTTT.

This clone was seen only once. CDR3 sequence: CASSQDRTGGETQYF. The DNA of the CDR3 is TGCGCCAGCAGCCAAGATCGGACAGGGGGTGAGACCCAGTACTTC. This chain joins TRBV4-1 and TRBJ2-5; the match to TRBD1 covers 10 bases. CDR1 and CDR2 (germline): MGHRA, YSYEKL. J gave up 5 bases and V 0 bases, and 3 bases lay outside the gene matches. CDR3 length: 15 residues.